Below are 11 T cell receptor beta chains sequenced from a single sample in a study of T-cell reconstitution after alpha-beta-depleted transplantation in children. Unique molecular identifiers were used to barcode this TCRbeta library. TCRdb re-derived calls from the PCR reads in MiXCR, one entry per CDR3 protein. Among approximately 500,000 distinct CDR3 sequences listed, roughly 27% were seen once. The sample in question was PBMCs, obtained before TCRalphabeta/CD19-depleted stem cell transplant. The origin of the receptors is a boy in the first two years of life with Wiskott-Aldrich syndrome, due to receive a stem cell transplant.

V is TRBV7-9 and J is TRBJ2-7, with 7 bases fitting TRBD2. Trimming removed 5 bases from V and 2 bases from J; junction bases left unmatched: 9. CDR1 is SEHNR and CDR2 is FQNEAQ in the germline V gene (reference sequence). CDR3 length: 15 residues. CDR3 DNA: TGTGCCAGCAGCCGCCGGGACTACTTAACCTACGAGCAGTACTTC. Translation: CASSRRDYLTYEQYF.

This clonotype came up a few times. DNA of the CDR3: TGCAGCGTTGAAGAAGGGGGAGATGGGTTCTTC. It encodes CSVEEGGDGFF. The chain combines TRBV29-1 with TRBJ2-1; D is possibly TRBD1 (6 bases). The germline V gene has CDR1 SQVTM and CDR2 ANQGSEA. The CDR3 is 11 residues long. Deletions cut 0 bases from V and 15 bases from J, with 12 bases between.

This clonotype occurred a few times. The chain couples TRBV5-1 to TRBJ2-5; TRBD1 agrees at 8 bases. The V and J ends lost 4 bases and 1 base, in that order; junction bases with no gene match: 9. CDR3 length equals 16 residues. Germline V gives CDR1 SGHRS, CDR2 YFSETQ. The CDR3 region is CASSTTGVVGQETQYF. For the CDR3, the DNA is TGCGCCAGCAGCACGACAGGGGTCGTAGGCCAAGAGACCCAGTACTTC.

The V gene is TRBV10-3, the J gene TRBJ2-3, with 10 bases identical to TRBD2. V dropped 7 bases and J dropped 0; count of bases not matched to a gene: 4. Germline V CDR1 and CDR2: ENHRY, SYGVKD. CDR3 size: 15 residues. The CDR3 DNA reads TGTGCCATCAAAACGGGACTAGCGAGCACAGATACGCAGTATTTT. This codes for CAIKTGLASTDTQYF.

This clonotype has at least ten counts. The chain joins TRBV7-2 to TRBJ2-7, with D possibly TRBD1 on 5 matching bases. The CDR3 runs to 15 residues. Germline CDR1 SGHTA, CDR2 FQGNSA. Trimming stripped 5 bases from V and 5 bases from J, with 19 bases between. CDR3 coding DNA: TGTGCCAGCAGCGGGGCCCCTCTTCCAGAAGACGAGCAGTACTTC. Translated: CASSGAPLPEDEQYF. The full variable domain, with the rest looked up from reference TRBV7-2 and TRBJ2-7, is GAGVSQSPSNKVTEKGKDVELRCDPISGHTALYWYRQSLGQGLEFLIYFQGNSAPDKSGLPSDRFSAERTGGSVSTLTIQRTQQEDSAVYLCASSGAPLPEDEQYFGPGTRLTVT.

This chain joins TRBV10-3 and TRBJ1-2; D gene uncertain. The CDR3 has 12 residues. The germline gives CDR1 ENHRY, CDR2 SYGVKD. Trimming shortened V by 8 bases and J by 5 bases, and 12 bases separated the two germline ends. The CDR3 DNA sequence: TGTGCCATCGGAAAGGGAACGTATGGCTACACCTTC. Translation gives CAIGKGTYGYTF.

This sequence joins TRBV20-1 and TRBJ2-1; TRBD2 matches 9 bases. Germline CDR1 and CDR2: DFQATT and SNEGSKA (reference sequence). Trimming cost V 6 bases and J 0 bases; bases outside gene matches: 3. The CDR3 spans 14 residues. Here the CDR3 DNA reads TGCAGTGCCCTAGCGGGAAGCTCCTACAATGAGCAGTTCTTC. It yields the protein CSALAGSSYNEQFF.

Concerning this clonotype itself: A much larger clone differs from this one at a single base, so this may be a read error. This chain uses TRBV5-1 with TRBJ2-7; no firm D call. V was cut by 0 bases and J by 5 bases, with 6 bases left in between. CDR3 length: 12 residues. CDR1 is SGHRS, CDR2 YFSETQ, per germline. The CDR3 region is CASSLARDEQYF. DNA for the CDR3: TGCGCCAGCAGCTTGGCACGGGACGAGCAGTACTTC.

This sequence joins TRBV6-1 and TRBJ2-5; 9 bases agree with TRBD1. The V segment lost 6 bases and the J segment 4 bases; nucleotides outside the gene matches: 3. This CDR3 is built from 13 residues. Germline V gene data show CDR1 as MNHNS and CDR2 as SASEGT. The CDR3 nucleotides read TGTGCCAGCAGCCGGACAGGGGTAGAGACCCAGTACTTC. Its protein is CASSRTGVETQYF.

The rearrangement uses TRBV5-5 and TRBJ2-1; a possible D gene is TRBD2 (5 bases). The CDR3 covers 14 residues. Germline loops: CDR1 SGHKS, CDR2 YYEKEE (reference sequence). The V gene lost 2 bases and the J gene lost 5 bases, with 11 bases spanning the gap. The CDR3 DNA reads as TGTGCCAGCAGCTTCCCTAGCTTCGACAATGAGCAGTTCTTC. Translation: CASSFPSFDNEQFF.

This rearrangement joins TRBV7-2 to TRBJ2-7; D gene uncertain. V was clipped by 2 bases and J by 3 bases, with 8 bases between them. The CDR3 runs 13 residues. Germline V gene sequence: CDR1 SGHTA, CDR2 FQGNSA. DNA of the CDR3: TGTGCCAGCAGCTTAAGACTTGACTACGAGCAGTACTTC. Translation gives CASSLRLDYEQYF.